This T cell receptor beta chain was sequenced in a study of graft-versus-host responses after intestinal transplantation. The overall study: Transplant recipients had multivisceral, liver-intestinal, or isolated intestinal grafts. All recipients got anti-thymocyte globulin induction, then tacrolimus and steroids for three to four years. Findings and caveats of the study: GvH clonotypes were identified within recipient marrow, with a subset emerging first in ileum or blood.

On this clone itself: The antigen remains undetermined.

Researchers processed graft tissue to release intraepithelial and lamina propria lymphocytes. This CDR3 has 14 residues. From germline, CDR1 is MNHNY and CDR2 SVGAGI (reference sequence). Trimming shortened V by 0 bases and J by 4 bases, and 9 bases separated the two germline ends. Measured with immunoSEQ multiplex PCR; TCRdb has only the in-frame clones, and not every one. This table holds about 17,000 clones, around three quarters found once. The V gene is TRBV6-6, the J gene TRBJ1-1; weak D call: TRBD1 (6 bases). The sample here was ileum tissue, taken roughly 460 days after intestinal transplant. The clonotype originates from a human patient who received an intestinal transplant, so some T cells may come from the graft donor. The CDR3 coding sequence is TGTGCCAGCAGTTACTCGGGGGCTCTCACTGAAGCTTTCTTT. Translated: CASSYSGALTEAFF.